These T cell receptor beta chains were read from a single sample in a study of blood T cell repertoires in COVID-19. Profiled with immunoSEQ multiplex PCR; TCRdb holds only in-frame clones, not every one. The sample lists about 190,000 clones; approximately 91% were seen once. Sequencing was done on a sample of peripheral blood. These receptor sequences come from a man aged 30 to 45 with acute or convalescent COVID-19. The CDR3 runs from the conserved cysteine through the conserved F or W. A D gene is named only where the DNA matches it firmly. Clone size is not always given. Where it is, it says once, few, many or a class for expanded clones.

once	TRBV28	.	TRBJ2-6	TGTGCCAGCAGCCGGAGCGGGGCCAACGTCCTGACTTTC	CASSRSGANVLTF
.	TRBV28	TRBD1	TRBJ2-1	TGTGCCAGCAGCCTAGGGGACAGGGTTGGTACTGAGCAGTTCTTC	CASSLGDRVGTEQFF
.	TRBV7-9	.	TRBJ2-1	TGTGCCAGCAGCATAAGTCGGGGTGAGCAGTTCTTC	CASSISRGEQFF
.	TRBV9	.	TRBJ1-3	TGTGCCAGCAGCGCTGGGGGGGGACTTGGAAACACCATATATTTT	CASSAGGGLGNTIYF
once	TRBV19	.	TRBJ1-2	TGTGCCACCCCGACAGGTCCCAACGGCTACACCTTC	CATPTGPNGYTF
.	TRBV6-5	TRBD1	TRBJ2-4	TGTGCCAGCAGATTCGACAGGGGAGACATTCAGTACTTC	CASRFDRGDIQYF
few	TRBV19	TRBD1	TRBJ1-2	TGTGCCAGTAGTTCTCCGGGACAGGCAAACTATGGCTACACCTTC	CASSSPGQANYGYTF
.	TRBV5-1	.	TRBJ2-2	TGCGCCAGCAGCTTGAGAGCTCCACCGGGGGAGCTGTTTTTT	CASSLRAPPGELFF
.	TRBV28	.	TRBJ1-1	TGTGCCAGCAGTTTGAGGACTGAAGCTTTCTTT	CASSLRTEAFF
.	TRBV28	TRBD1	TRBJ1-1	TGTGCCAGCCGGGACAGCTTCAACACTGAAGCTTTCTTT	CASRDSFNTEAFF
.	TRBV5-4	.	TRBJ2-7	TGTGCCAGCAGCCCGGGTGGGGCAGCCTCCTACGAGCAGTACTTC	CASSPGGAASYEQYF
.	TRBV19	.	TRBJ1-1	TGTGCCAGTAGTTGGGGGGACGGCGCTGAAGCTTTCTTT	CASSWGDGAEAFF
few	TRBV19	TRBD1	TRBJ1-1	TGTGCCAGTAGCGCCCGGGACAGGGGGACTGAAGCTTTCTTT	CASSARDRGTEAFF
.	TRBV24-1	.	TRBJ1-5	TGTGCCACCAGTGATTTAAGACGGGGGGTGGGTTATCAGCCCCAGCATTTT	CATSDLRRGVGYQPQHF
.	TRBV7-9	TRBD1	TRBJ1-1	TGTGCCAGCAGCTTAACATCGGACAGGGGTGCTGAAGCTTTCTTT	CASSLTSDRGAEAFF
.	TRBV24-1	.	TRBJ1-4	TGTGCCACCAGTGACGACCGGGAGCAAAAACCGTTTTTT	CATSDDREQKPFF
.	TRBV27	TRBD1	TRBJ1-5	TGTGCCAGCAGTTCGAGACAGGGGGCAAATCAGCCCCAGCATTTT	CASSSRQGANQPQHF
.	TRBV5-5	.	TRBJ1-2	TGTGCCAGCAGCCTCCGAACGGAGGTAGGCTACACCTTC	CASSLRTEVGYTF
.	TRBV10-2	TRBD1	TRBJ1-4	TGCGCCAGCAGTGAGTCCGGGAGACAGGGAAGGGAAAAACTGTTTTTT	CASSESGRQGREKLFF
once	TRBV12-5	.	TRBJ1-5	TGTGCTAGTGGGGCAGGTATTAGATCGCCCCAGCATTTT	CASGAGIRSPQHF
.	TRBV7-3	TRBD2	TRBJ2-7	TGTGCCAGCAGCTCAACGTTGCCTAGCGGGAACGTTTCCTACGAGCAGTACTTC	CASSSTLPSGNVSYEQYF
once	TRBV9	.	TRBJ1-3	TGTGCCAGCAGCGTAAGCTGGGAAGGGGCGACCGATTTTGGAAACACCATATATTTT	CASSVSWEGATDFGNTIYF
.	TRBV18	.	TRBJ1-1	TGTGCCAGCTCACCAGTAGCTGCGAACACTGAAGCTTTCTTT	CASSPVAANTEAFF
.	TRBV18	.	TRBJ1-1	TGTGCCAGCGAACCGACAGTGAACACTGAAGCTTTCTTT	CASEPTVNTEAFF
once	TRBV7-9	.	TRBJ2-1	TGTGCCAGCAGCCCAATTCGGGACTTTTACAATGAGCAGTTCTTC	CASSPIRDFYNEQFF
.	TRBV29-1	TRBD1	TRBJ2-7	TGCAGCGTTGAGCAGGGGGCCGACTACGAGCAGTACTTC	CSVEQGADYEQYF
.	TRBV5-1	.	TRBJ1-5	TGCGCCAGGGACAGACCCGATCAGCCCCAGCATTTT	CARDRPDQPQHF
.	TRBV7-9	.	TRBJ2-1	TGTGCCAGCAGCTTTCATTACAGCTCCTACAATGAGCAGTTCTTC	CASSFHYSSYNEQFF
.	TRBV24-1	.	TRBJ2-2	TGTGCCACCAGTGATTACAGGGAATCAGGGGAGCTGTTTTTT	CATSDYRESGELFF
.	TRBV5-1	.	TRBJ1-4	TGCGCCAGCAGCTTCGCGAGGGAAGGAGAAAAACTGTTTTTT	CASSFAREGEKLFF
.	TRBV7-9	.	TRBJ2-1	TGTGCCAGCAGCCATCAAGGTAGAGGCCTTTCTGTGGAAGAGCAGTTCTTC	CASSHQGRGLSVEEQFF
.	TRBV24-1	TRBD2	TRBJ2-1	TGTGCCACCAGTGATCCATATATCACTAGCGGGGGGGGGAACAATGAGCAGTTCTTC	CATSDPYITSGGGNNEQFF
.	TRBV30	.	TRBJ2-7	TGTGCCTGGAGACAAGCGGCCTCGGGGGAGCAGTACTTC	CAWRQAASGEQYF
.	TRBV28	.	TRBJ2-7	TGTGCCAGCAGTTTACCTCCAGAGGGCTCCTACGAGCAGTACTTC	CASSLPPEGSYEQYF
once	TRBV11-2	.	TRBJ2-7	TGTGCCAGCAGCTCCCCCCCTCGGGGCTACGAGCAGTACTTC	CASSSPPRGYEQYF
few	TRBV7-9	TRBD2	TRBJ2-2	TGTGCCAGCACCCTGACGGGGGGGTCCGGGGAGCTGTTTTTT	CASTLTGGSGELFF
.	TRBV5-1	TRBD1	TRBJ1-6	TGCGCCAGCAGCTGGGCATTCGGGACAGTGGAAAATTCACCCCTCCACTTT	CASSWAFGTVENSPLHF
.	TRBV4-1	.	TRBJ2-4	TGCGCCAGCAGCCGCCCGGACCAGGGAAACATTCAGTACTTC	CASSRPDQGNIQYF
.	TRBV5-1	TRBD1	TRBJ1-1	TGCGCCAGCAGCTACGGACTCCCTGGACAGGGTAATACTGAAGCTTTCTTT	CASSYGLPGQGNTEAFF
.	TRBV28	TRBD2	TRBJ2-7	TGTGCCAGCAGTCCCGGACTAGCGGGCACCTACGAGCAGTACTTC	CASSPGLAGTYEQYF
.	TRBV11-2	TRBD1	TRBJ1-2	TGTGCCAGCAGCTTAGGGGACAGGGTGAGGGGCTACACCTTC	CASSLGDRVRGYTF
.	TRBV6-5	.	TRBJ2-3	TGTGCCAGCAGTTACTCGAGACGGAGCCCCACAGATACGCAGTATTTT	CASSYSRRSPTDTQYF
.	TRBV5-1	TRBD1	TRBJ2-1	TGCGCCAGCAGCTTTATCCAGGGGGCAAACAATGAGCAGTTCTTC	CASSFIQGANNEQFF
.	TRBV29-1	.	TRBJ1-2	TGCAGCGTGAGGACAGCCAACTATGGCTACACCTTC	CSVRTANYGYTF
.	TRBV5-1	TRBD2	TRBJ2-7	TGCGCCAGCAGCTTTAGCGGGAGCCACTCCTACGAGCAGTACTTC	CASSFSGSHSYEQYF
.	TRBV10-2	.	TRBJ2-1	TGCGCCAGCAGTGAGCCGACTCCCAGCTCCTACAATGAGCAGTTCTTC	CASSEPTPSSYNEQFF
.	TRBV11-1	.	TRBJ2-5	TGTGCCAGCAGCTTCAGGGCCACAGGGCAACAAGAGACCCAGTACTTC	CASSFRATGQQETQYF
.	TRBV30	.	TRBJ1-3	TGTGCCTGGAGCGCCAAGAGCTCTGGAAACACCATATATTTT	CAWSAKSSGNTIYF
.	TRBV11-2	TRBD2	TRBJ2-3	TGTGCCAGCAGCTTAGGACTAGCGGACACAGATACGCAGTATTTT	CASSLGLADTDTQYF
.	TRBV9	.	TRBJ2-6	TGTGCCAGCAGCCCCCAAGGGGGCTCTGGGGCCAACGTCCTGACTTTC	CASSPQGGSGANVLTF
.	TRBV29-1	TRBD2	TRBJ2-7	TGCAGCGTCCTGACTAGCGGGGGGCTTAGGAGCTCCTACGAGCAGTACTTC	CSVLTSGGLRSSYEQYF
once	TRBV18	TRBD1	TRBJ1-3	TGTGCCAGCTCACCTTCCAGGGGGCCAGGAAACACCATATATTTT	CASSPSRGPGNTIYF